Presented here are 7 T cell receptor delta chains from one specimen sequenced in a study of gamma-delta T cells after stem cell transplantation. TCRdb re-analyzed the RT-PCR reads via CATT. The data contain over 7,000 delta-chain clones, roughly 15% of them singletons. The specimen sequenced was gamma-delta T cells. The receptors derive from a human donor. It is not recorded whose cells these are; they may come from a transplant donor.

This clone was detected only a few times. The gene calls are TRDV1 and TRDJ1; TRDD3 aligns across 10 bases. Unmatched junction bases numbered 15, after V lost 5 bases and J lost 0 bases. Germline CDR1 reads TSWWSYY; CDR2 reads QGS. There are 19 residues in the CDR3. The CDR3 region has the DNA TGTGCTCTTGGGAACCTAATAGAACGTACTGGGGGATACACCGATAAACTCATCTTT. Its translation: CALGNLIERTGGYTDKLIF.

This clone appeared a few times. A much larger clone lies one base from this, so it may be a read error. The chain uses TRDV1 and TRDJ1, with 10 bases identical to TRDD3. The germline V gene encodes CDR1 TSWWSYY and CDR2 QGS. J lost 5 bases, V lost 3 bases, and 12 bases had no gene match. The CDR3 is 17 residues long. The CDR3 region has the DNA TGTGCTCTTGGGGATACAGGTCGCTGGGGGATAATGGATAAACTCATCTTT. Translation gives CALGDTGRWGIMDKLIF.

This clone is labeled as medium-sized. V and J are TRDV1 and TRDJ1; TRDD3 matches 13 bases. The CDR3 runs 18 residues. Germline V CDR1 and CDR2: TSWWSYY, QGS. The V gene end was trimmed by 4 bases and the J gene end by 11 bases; junction bases not matched to a gene: 19. This chain's CDR3 is CALGGGLRVRLGDTGLIF. As DNA, the CDR3 is TGTGCTCTTGGGGGCGGCCTACGGGTCAGACTGGGGGATACGGGCCTCATCTTT.

On this clone itself: A read error may be the cause here, since a much bigger clone is one base away. This sample also contains other DNA sequences that code for the same CDR3. The chain recombines TRDV2 with TRDJ1, with 13 positions matching TRDD3. This CDR3 spans 20 amino acids. CDR1 is GEAIGNYY, CDR2 EKD, per germline. Losses at the gene ends were 0 bases for V and 9 bases for J; bases not matched to a gene: 21. The CDR3 reads CACDTGKPILTGGYEGELIF. In DNA form, the CDR3 reads TGTGCCTGTGACACCGGCAAACCCATTCTGACTGGGGGATACGAGGGGGAACTCATCTTT.

Comments on this clone: Just one base apart from a much larger clone, this may be a read error. The same CDR3 is also encoded by other DNA sequences in this sample. The chain recombines TRDV1 with TRDJ1, with D uncertain. Germline values: CDR1 TSWWSYY, CDR2 QGS. This CDR3 comprises 14 residues. V lost 0 bases to trimming and J lost 10 bases, with 15 bases between them. In DNA, the CDR3 is TGTGCTCTTGGGGAACTGGCCCCCGGAAGGGTACTCATCTTT. It is translated as CALGELAPGRVLIF.

This rearrangement joins TRDV2 to TRDJ3; a weak D match, TRDD3 (5 bases). Germline CDR1 GEAIGNYY, CDR2 EKD. This CDR3 has 18 amino acids. The V end lost 3 bases, the J end lost 0 bases, and 14 bases lay between the germline ends. The CDR3 sequence: CACDVVGTSSWDTRQMFF. In DNA form, the CDR3 reads TGTGCCTGTGACGTCGTGGGGACCAGCTCCTGGGACACCCGACAGATGTTTTTC.

Note on this clone: This clone may be a read error of a much larger clone one base away. This rearrangement joins TRDV1 to TRDJ1, with 10 bases aligning to TRDD3. J gave up 3 bases and V 7 bases, and 23 bases lay outside the gene matches. CDR1 is TSWWSYY and CDR2 is QGS in the germline V gene. The CDR3 loop spans 20 amino acids. Written as DNA, the CDR3 is TGTGCTCTTGTATCCTACGTAGTGGCGGGGGATACGGGCTGGGCCGATAAACTCATCTTT. Residues: CALVSYVVAGDTGWADKLIF.